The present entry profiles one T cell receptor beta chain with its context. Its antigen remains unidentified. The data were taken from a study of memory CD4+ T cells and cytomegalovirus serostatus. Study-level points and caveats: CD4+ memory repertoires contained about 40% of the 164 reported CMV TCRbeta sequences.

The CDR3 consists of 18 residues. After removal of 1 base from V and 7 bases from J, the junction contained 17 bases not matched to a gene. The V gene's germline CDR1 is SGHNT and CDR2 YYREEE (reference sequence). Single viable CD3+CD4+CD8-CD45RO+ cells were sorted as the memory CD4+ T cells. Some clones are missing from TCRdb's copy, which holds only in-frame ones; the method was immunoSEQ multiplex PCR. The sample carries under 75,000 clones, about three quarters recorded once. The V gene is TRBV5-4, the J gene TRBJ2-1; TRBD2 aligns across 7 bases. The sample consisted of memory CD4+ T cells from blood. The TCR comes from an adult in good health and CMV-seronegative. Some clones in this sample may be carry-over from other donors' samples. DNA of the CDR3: TGTGCCAGCAGCTTGTGGGCGGGAGTCCCCATTTACAGGAATGAGCAGTTCTTC. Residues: CASSLWAGVPIYRNEQFF.